The 9 T cell receptor beta chains in this list originate from one sample, sequenced in a study of blood T cells in healthy people across ages. PCR was performed a second time for about 6 to 12 cycles using a sample-barcoded 5' primer and a J-beta primer mix. TCRdb reprocessed the 5' RACE reads with MiXCR, giving one entry per CDR3 protein. Of around 2 million distinct CDR3 sequences listed, approximately 40% are singletons. Sequencing used blood. Receptor source: a human donor in good health.

This clonotype came up a few times. The rearrangement links TRBV11-2 to TRBJ2-4; the match to TRBD2 covers 9 bases. Germline trimming cut 5 bases from V and 6 bases from J; bases unmatched to any gene: 17. The CDR3 covers 18 residues. Germline V gives CDR1 SGHAT, CDR2 FQNNGV. The CDR3 sequence is CASSIRRMRSGGRNIQYF. CDR3 in DNA: TGTGCCAGCAGCATTAGGCGGATGAGGAGCGGGGGGCGAAACATTCAGTACTTC.

This clonotype appeared a few times. This rearrangement joins TRBV5-1 to TRBJ1-4; 7 bases map to TRBD1. Germline-derived CDR1 and CDR2 are SGHRS and YFSETQ. The length of the CDR3 is 17 residues. Trimming removed 3 bases from V and 14 bases from J; junction bases left unmatched: 22. The CDR3 region has the DNA TGCGCCAGCAGCTCCCCCGACGGACAGGCAAATTCCAAGAGGCTGTTTTTT. Translation: CASSSPDGQANSKRLFF.

In regard to this clonotype: One end of the junction does not line up with germline, which may come from a read error. V and J are TRBV5-1 and TRBJ1-2, with a weak D call TRBD1 (6 bases). Germline CDR1 and CDR2: SGHRS and YFSETQ. The CDR3 contains 14 residues. The CDR3, as DNA: TGCGCCGGCAGCCGGGACATAGCTAACTATGGCTACACCTTC. It specifies CAGSRDIANYGYTF.

The chain has TRBV7-9 and TRBJ2-7; D possibly corresponds to TRBD1 (6 bases). Per the germline V gene, CDR1 is SEHNR and CDR2 is FQNEAQ (reference sequence). Trimming removed 5 bases at V and 2 bases at J, with 13 bases between. The CDR3 contains 14 residues. This chain's CDR3 is CASSEDGTTYEQYF. The DNA for the CDR3 is TGTGCCAGCAGCGAGGATGGGACAACCTACGAGCAGTACTTC.

The table lists this clonotype with a few counts. This chain links TRBV7-2 with TRBJ2-5; tentatively, D is TRBD2 (7 bases). With 7 bases removed from V and 4 bases from J, the gap between germline ends came to 22 bases. CDR1 is SGHTA, CDR2 FQGNSA, per germline. The CDR3 has 16 amino acids. The chain's CDR3 is CASTMGGALKGETQYF. The CDR3 nucleotides read TGTGCCAGCACCATGGGGGGGGCTCTCAAAGGAGAGACCCAGTACTTC. The complete variable domain, with remaining parts taken from reference TRBV7-2 and TRBJ2-5, reads GAGVSQSPSNKVTEKGKDVELRCDPISGHTALYWYRQSLGQGLEFLIYFQGNSAPDKSGLPSDRFSAERTGGSVSTLTIQRTQQEDSAVYLCASTMGGALKGETQYFGPGTRLLVL.

This sequence joins TRBV7-6 and TRBJ2-5; 10 nucleotides agree with TRBD2. The CDR3 totals 16 residues. CDR1 SGHVS and CDR2 FNYEAQ come from the germline V gene. V shed 5 bases, J shed 4 bases, and the junction held 10 bases outside the gene matches. The CDR3 loop reads CASSHLAGDLAETQYF. The CDR3 DNA reads TGTGCCAGCAGCCACCTAGCGGGGGACCTCGCAGAGACCCAGTACTTC.

J is TRBJ2-1 and V is TRBV9; D gene unclear. Germline assignment: CDR1 SGDLS and CDR2 YYNGEE. V dropped 0 bases and J dropped 2 bases, with 12 bases sitting between them. This CDR3 contains 16 residues. In nucleotides, the CDR3 is TGTGCCAGCAGCGTAGTCGAGACGATGGCCTACAATGAGCAGTTCTTC. It codes for CASSVVETMAYNEQFF. The full variable domain, its missing parts supplied by reference TRBV9 and TRBJ2-1, is DSGVTQTPKHLITATGQRVTLRCSPRSGDLSVYWYQQSLDQGLQFLIQYYNGEERAKGNILERFSAQQFPDLHSELNLSSLELGDSALYFCASSVVETMAYNEQFFGPGTRLTVL.

This clonotype came up a few times. The gene calls are TRBV13 and TRBJ2-6, with D perhaps assigned TRBD1 or TRBD2 (5 bases each). The CDR3 loop spans 17 amino acids. Germline V gives CDR1 PRHDT, CDR2 FYEKMQ (reference sequence). The V gene lost 5 bases and the J gene lost 2 bases, with 16 bases spanning the gap. In nucleotides, the CDR3 is TGTGCCAGCAGCCCGGACGGGACGCCCACTGGGGCCAACGTCCTGACTTTC. Protein: CASSPDGTPTGANVLTF. The variable domain in full, with the rest retrieved from reference TRBV13 and TRBJ2-6, is AAGVIQSPRHLIKEKRETATLKCYPIPRHDTVYWYQQGPGQDPQFLISFYEKMQSDKGSIPDRFSAQQFSDYHSELNMSSLELGDSALYFCASSPDGTPTGANVLTFGAGSRLTVL.

This chain links TRBV6-6 with TRBJ2-7; D unclear. V shed 1 base and J shed 2 bases, with 6 bases lying between them. This CDR3 has 13 residues. Germline values: CDR1 MNHNY, CDR2 SVGAGI (reference sequence). Written as DNA, the CDR3 is TGTGCCAGCAGTTACTTTCTAGCCTACGAGCAGTACTTC. It yields the protein CASSYFLAYEQYF.